The entry below gives a single T cell receptor (beta chain) sequence along with its context. Germline lookup yields CDR1 LGHDT and CDR2 YNNKEL (reference sequence). Trimming took off 6 bases at V and 9 bases at J, with 11 bases between the two ends. This CDR3 contains 12 residues. The data originate from a study of CD8 T cells in Susac syndrome. Background on the study: Among the Susac syndrome patients who underwent sequencing, about six had clinically active disease, while about eight of them were in remission. The Susac syndrome patients were therapy-naive, on corticosteroids, or on intravenous immunoglobulin alone at blood draw.

An input of about 0.5 to 1 ug of RNA was subjected to reverse transcription using random hexamers. TCRdb re-analysed the immunoSEQ multiplex PCR reads in MiXCR, keeping a single row per CDR3 protein. Of around 150,000 distinct CDR3 sequences listed, over 90% are singletons. Negative isolation was used for CD8+ and CD4+ T cells, and FACS enrichment was applied to TEMRA cells. The origin of this receptor is a human donor with Susac syndrome. What was sequenced was CD8+ T cells from PBMCs. The chain is built from TRBV3-1 and TRBJ2-2; D might be TRBD1 (5 bases). This chain's CDR3 is CASSPVGRELFF. CDR3 in DNA: TGTGCCAGCAGTCCAGTGGGGCGGGAGCTGTTTTTT.